Presented here are 29 T cell receptor beta chains from one specimen sequenced in a study of cytomegalovirus exposure and HLA in healthy donors. The PCR contained 60 Vbeta and 13 Jbeta primers. The assay was immunoSEQ multiplex PCR, and TCRdb's table has in-frame clones only and misses some. The table lists around 190,000 clones, around 81% of them singletons. Sequencing was done on a sample of PBMCs. The receptors originated from a man aged 40-50 years in good health and CMV-seronegative.

The chain is built from TRBV5-1 and TRBJ1-1, with a tentative D call TRBD1 (6 bases). Trimming removed 4 bases from V and 7 bases from J, with 17 bases in between. CDR3 length: 14 amino acids. Germline values: CDR1 SGHRS, CDR2 YFSETQ. In nucleotides, the CDR3 is TGCGCCAGCAGCACACAGGGTGTGGCGAATGAAGCTTTCTTT. Protein sequence: CASSTQGVANEAFF.

V and J are TRBV11-2 and TRBJ2-5, with D perhaps matching TRBD2 (5 bases). This CDR3 region has 13 residues. The germline V gene has CDR1 SGHAT and CDR2 FQNNGV. The V gene lost 0 bases and the J gene lost 7 bases, with 9 bases spanning the gap. The CDR3 DNA follows: TGTGCCAGCAGCTTAGATCGGGCGGGGACCCAGTACTTC. Amino acid sequence: CASSLDRAGTQYF.

This clone was seen a handful of times. V usage is TRBV9 and J usage is TRBJ2-2; D remains ambiguous. This CDR3 has 15 amino acids. V shed 0 bases and J shed 1 base, with 7 bases lying between them. In germline, CDR1 is SGDLS, CDR2 YYNGEE. CDR3 coding DNA: TGTGCCAGCAGCGTAGGGGCGTTGAACACCGGGGAGCTGTTTTTT. This gives the protein CASSVGALNTGELFF.

This chain uses TRBV2 with TRBJ1-5; D is undetermined. Trimming left V 5 bases short and J 4 bases short, with 9 bases between. Germline-derived CDR1 and CDR2 are SNHLY and FYNNEI. The length of the CDR3 is 13 residues. CDR3 in DNA: TGTGCCAGCAGTAAACAGCTTAATCAGCCCCAGCATTTT. Protein product: CASSKQLNQPQHF.

The J gene is TRBJ1-2, the V gene TRBV4-3; TRBD1 is a possible D gene (6 bases). The CDR3 consists of 15 residues. Germline V gives CDR1 LGHNA, CDR2 YSLEER. Trimming pared 0 bases from V and 8 bases from J, leaving 16 bases between. CDR3 DNA: TGCGCCAGCAGCCAAGACGGGACATCTTCAACGGGCTACACCTTC. It translates to CASSQDGTSSTGYTF.

The chain combines TRBV29-1 with TRBJ1-1; 7 nucleotides align to TRBD1. The junction had 5 bases not matched to a gene; V was cut back by 6 bases and J by 1 base. CDR3 size: 13 residues. CDR1 and CDR2 from the germline V gene are SQVTM and ANQGSEA. This chain's CDR3 is CSVTGIQNTEAFF. CDR3 coding DNA: TGCAGCGTGACAGGGATTCAGAACACTGAAGCTTTCTTT.

The chain links TRBV19 to TRBJ1-2; D is undetermined. Trimming left V 6 bases short and J 1 base short, with 6 bases between. Germline V gene sequence: CDR1 LNHDA, CDR2 SQIVND (reference sequence). CDR3 length equals 12 residues. This CDR3 is CASRLDNYGYTF. Here the CDR3 DNA reads TGTGCCAGTAGGCTAGATAACTATGGCTACACCTTC.

The chain joins TRBV9 to TRBJ2-5, with D possibly being TRBD2 (5 bases). The CDR3 has 15 amino acids. Germline values: CDR1 SGDLS, CDR2 YYNGEE. The ends were cut back, 2 bases at V and 5 bases at J, with 16 bases in the middle. The CDR3 protein is CASSVNGRGEETQYF. CDR3 DNA: TGTGCCAGCAGCGTTAACGGCCGGGGAGAGGAGACCCAGTACTTC.

A few counts support this clone. This chain links TRBV6-1 with TRBJ1-6; D not resolved. There are 14 residues in the CDR3. Trimming pared 0 bases from V and 7 bases from J, leaving 7 bases between. Per germline, CDR1 MNHNS and CDR2 SASEGT. CDR3 protein: CASSEASGNSPLHF. The CDR3 DNA is TGTGCCAGCAGTGAAGCCTCGGGGAATTCACCCCTCCACTTT.

The chain links TRBV19 to TRBJ2-5; TRBD2 is a possible D gene (6 bases). This CDR3 has 14 amino acids. The germline CDR1 and CDR2 sequences are LNHDA and SQIVND (reference sequence). Trimming cost V 5 bases and J 4 bases, with 14 bases left between them. CDR3 nucleotide sequence: TGTGCCAGTAGTGCGTCACGGGGGAGAGAGACCCAGTACTTC. Translating it yields CASSASRGRETQYF. Combining the CDR3 with reference TRBV19 and TRBJ2-5 gives the whole variable domain DGGITQSPKYLFRKEGQNVTLSCEQNLNHDAMYWYRQDPGQGLRLIYYSQIVNDFQKGDIAEGYSVSREKKESFPLTVTSAQKNPTAFYLCASSASRGRETQYFGPGTRLLVL.

V is TRBV7-8 and J is TRBJ2-5; 7 bases fit TRBD2. From germline, CDR1 is SGHVS and CDR2 FQNEAQ. CDR3 length: 14 residues. V dropped 5 bases and J dropped 7; count of bases not matched to a gene: 10. The CDR3 sequence: CASSPRPGGGTQYF. In DNA form, the CDR3 reads TGTGCCAGCAGCCCCCGGCCAGGCGGGGGGACCCAGTACTTC.

This chain joins TRBV5-1 and TRBJ2-1; 9 bases agree with TRBD2. The ends lost 0 bases at V and 8 bases at J; junction bases unmatched: 9. Germline CDR1 is SGHRS and CDR2 is YFSETQ. The CDR3 runs to 16 residues. The CDR3 sequence is CASSLGLAGGLDEQFF. In DNA form, the CDR3 reads TGCGCCAGCAGCTTGGGACTGGCGGGAGGGCTCGATGAGCAGTTCTTC.

The rearrangement joins TRBV11-2 to TRBJ2-5; 8 positions match TRBD2. The CDR3 is 13 amino acids. With 4 bases clipped from V and 5 bases from J, the junction kept 3 bases outside the gene matches. Germline CDR1 reads SGHAT; CDR2 reads FQNNGV. CDR3: CASSSGLVETQYF. CDR3 bases: TGTGCCAGCAGCTCGGGACTAGTGGAGACCCAGTACTTC.

This rearrangement joins TRBV6-5 to TRBJ1-6; possibly TRBD1 for D (5 bases). Trimming removed 6 bases at V and 6 bases at J, with 9 bases between. CDR1 and CDR2 (germline): MNHEY, SVGAGI. CDR3 size: 13 residues. In nucleotides, the CDR3 is TGTGCCAGCAGCCGGGGGAGTAATTCACCCCTCCACTTT. Translating gives CASSRGSNSPLHF.

V usage is TRBV18 and J usage is TRBJ2-1, with 9 bases identical to TRBD1. The CDR3 runs to 15 residues. V gave up 1 base and J gave up 3 bases; unmatched junction bases: 1. CDR1 and CDR2 (germline): KGHSH, LQKENI. DNA for the CDR3: TGTGCCAGCTCACCACTGACAGGGGGCTACAATGAGCAGTTCTTC. Residues: CASSPLTGGYNEQFF.

This chain connects TRBV7-9 to TRBJ2-7; D is possibly TRBD2 (6 bases). The CDR3 is 15 amino acids. Per the germline V gene, CDR1 is SEHNR and CDR2 is FQNEAQ (reference sequence). V lost 1 base, J lost 9 bases, and 19 bases lay in between. The CDR3 region is CASSLEGLATTAQYF. The CDR3 DNA follows: TGTGCCAGCAGCTTAGAGGGACTGGCGACTACTGCGCAGTACTTC.

J is TRBJ2-5 and V is TRBV7-6; D not resolved. Matching the DNA end better, TRBJ2-7 makes the J call doubtful. CDR3 length: 12 amino acids. Germline V CDR1 and CDR2: SGHVS, FNYEAQ. The CDR3 bases are TGTGCCAGCAGCCAAGGAGTCAACGAGCAGTACTTC. Its protein is CASSQGVNEQYF.

V usage is TRBV19 and J usage is TRBJ1-1; D perhaps matches TRBD1 (5 bases). CDR3 length: 16 amino acids. Germline V gene lookup returns CDR1 LNHDA and CDR2 SQIVND (reference sequence). V lost 2 bases to trimming and J lost 1 base, with 14 bases between them. This CDR3 is CASSIRAGKRNTEAFF. The CDR3 DNA sequence: TGTGCCAGTAGTATAAGAGCAGGGAAAAGGAACACTGAAGCTTTCTTT.

The gene calls are TRBV19 and TRBJ1-2, with D possibly TRBD1 on 5 matching bases. The CDR3 has 13 residues. Germline V lookup: CDR1 LNHDA, CDR2 SQIVND (reference sequence). Trimming removed 0 bases at V and 6 bases at J, with 8 bases between. The CDR3 DNA is TGTGCCAGTAGTATAGACAGGGATGATGGCTACACCTTC. This sequence encodes CASSIDRDDGYTF.

The rearrangement uses TRBV19 and TRBJ2-2, with D possibly being TRBD2 (5 bases). The CDR3 spans 15 residues. The V gene lost 3 bases and the J gene lost 2 bases, with 10 bases spanning the gap. Germline V gene lookup returns CDR1 LNHDA and CDR2 SQIVND (reference sequence). CDR3 amino acids: CASSIMRVNTGELFF. Written as DNA, the CDR3 is TGTGCCAGTAGTATCATGAGGGTTAACACCGGGGAGCTGTTTTTT.

This sequence joins TRBV5-1 and TRBJ2-5, with 7 bases aligning to TRBD1. Per the germline V gene, CDR1 is SGHRS and CDR2 is YFSETQ. This CDR3 region has 14 residues. V lost 3 bases to trimming and J lost 8 bases; unmatched junction nucleotides: 10. CDR3 loop: CASSYTTGVGTQYF. DNA of the CDR3: TGCGCCAGCAGCTATACTACAGGGGTTGGAACCCAGTACTTC.

The chain uses TRBV5-1 and TRBJ2-2, with TRBD2 matching 13 bases. Trimming cost V 2 bases and J 7 bases; bases outside gene matches: 8. The CDR3 covers 17 residues. From germline, CDR1 is SGHRS and CDR2 YFSETQ. CDR3 DNA sequence: TGCGCCAGCAGCTTCCCACTAGCGGGAGGGCTAAACGGGGAGCTGTTTTTT. Amino acids: CASSFPLAGGLNGELFF.

The chain is built from TRBV4-3 and TRBJ2-2; TRBD2 is a possible D gene (6 bases). V dropped 2 bases and J dropped 5 bases, with 18 bases sitting between them. The CDR3 covers 17 residues. CDR1 and CDR2 (germline): LGHNA, YSLEER. CDR3 in amino acids: CASSQQIPGATTGELFF. CDR3 sequence (DNA): TGCGCCAGCAGCCAACAAATCCCGGGAGCCACGACCGGGGAGCTGTTTTTT.

For the CDR3, the DNA is TGTGCCAGCAGCCAGGGGACTAGCGGGAGGGCCCGGGTCACCGGGGAGCTGTTTTTT. It specifies CASSQGTSGRARVTGELFF. V and J are TRBV5-4 and TRBJ2-2; 16 positions match TRBD2. Trimming cost V 4 bases and J 4 bases; bases outside gene matches: 10. Looked up from germline, CDR1 is SGHNT and CDR2 is YYREEE (reference sequence). This CDR3 has 19 residues. Using reference TRBV5-4 and TRBJ2-2 for the parts outside the CDR3, the full variable domain is ETGVTQSPTHLIKTRGQQVTLRCSSQSGHNTVSWYQQALGQGPQFIFQYYREEENGRGNFPPRFSGLQFPNYSSELNVNALELDDSALYLCASSQGTSGRARVTGELFFGEGSRLTVL.

Concerning this clone itself: Within the sample, other DNA sequences also encode this same CDR3. The V call is TRBV27, the J call TRBJ2-2, with D perhaps TRBD1 (5 bases). Deletions cut 2 bases from V and 5 bases from J, with 6 bases between. The CDR3 is made up of 13 amino acids. CDR1 MNHEY and CDR2 SMNVEV come from the germline V gene (reference sequence). The CDR3 DNA reads TGTGCCAGCAGTTTAAGGGGTACCGGGGAGCTGTTTTTT. It yields the protein CASSLRGTGELFF.

The chain has TRBV18 and TRBJ1-2, with 10 nucleotides matching TRBD1. This CDR3 has 18 residues. Looked up from germline, CDR1 is KGHSH and CDR2 is LQKENI. V lost 0 bases to trimming and J lost 1 base; unmatched junction nucleotides: 8. CDR3 in DNA: TGTGCCAGCTCACCACCTCCCCGGGACAGGGGCGATAACTATGGCTACACCTTC. This codes for CASSPPPRDRGDNYGYTF.

The chain couples TRBV19 to TRBJ1-2; the D gene is possibly TRBD1 (6 bases). Germline CDR1 is LNHDA and CDR2 is SQIVND (reference sequence). Trimming pared 6 bases from V and 8 bases from J, leaving 31 bases between. The CDR3 has 18 residues. The CDR3, as DNA: TGTGCCAGTAGGAGGGCGGGGGACACGATGACTATGGGATCGGGCTACACCTTC. Its translation is CASRRAGDTMTMGSGYTF.

The chain links TRBV7-2 to TRBJ2-5; 11 bases align to TRBD2. The ends lost 1 base at V and 3 bases at J; junction bases unmatched: 7. The V gene's germline CDR1 is SGHTA and CDR2 FQGNSA. CDR3 size: 17 residues. CDR3 in amino acids: CASSLVGTSGGKETQYF. The CDR3 coding sequence is TGTGCCAGCAGCTTAGTTGGTACTAGCGGGGGTAAAGAGACCCAGTACTTC.

This rearrangement joins TRBV6-5 to TRBJ2-7, with TRBD1 matching 10 bases. The V and J ends lost 1 base and 6 bases, in that order; junction bases with no gene match: 9. This CDR3 has 16 amino acids. Germline V lookup: CDR1 MNHEY, CDR2 SVGAGI. Here the CDR3 reads CASSYFPRQGAGEQYF. As DNA, the CDR3 is TGTGCCAGCAGTTACTTCCCACGACAGGGGGCAGGCGAGCAGTACTTC.